These T cell receptor beta chains were read from a single sample in a study of monozygotic twins with inflammatory bowel disease. TCRdb re-called the 5' RACE reads, yielding one record per CDR3 amino acid sequence without DNA. Across a few hundred thousand distinct CDR3 sequences, the top ten clones capture about 5% of the sample. The sample comprised blood. Source of these receptors: a human donor with ulcerative colitis or Crohn's disease, or a healthy co-twin of an affected twin (not recorded which). The CDR3 runs from the conserved cysteine through the conserved F or W. Fields, in order: CDR3 protein, J gene, V gene.

CDR3aa: CASHPGQDRGELFF
j_gene: TRBJ2-2
v_gene: TRBV19

CDR3aa: CASSLAQGRKFF
j_gene: TRBJ2-1
v_gene: TRBV12-3/TRBV12-4

CDR3aa: CASSDLGGSYNEQFF
j_gene: TRBJ2-1
v_gene: TRBV3-1

CDR3aa: CASSPRGGTYAGELFF
j_gene: TRBJ2-2
v_gene: TRBV5-1

CDR3aa: CATSRDLAANEKLFF
j_gene: TRBJ1-4
v_gene: TRBV15

CDR3aa: CASSLDLNQPQHF
j_gene: TRBJ1-5
v_gene: TRBV7-9

CDR3aa: CASSSSLSQPAYEQYF
j_gene: TRBJ2-7
v_gene: TRBV5-1

CDR3aa: CASSFKTLGSTDTQYF
j_gene: TRBJ2-3
v_gene: TRBV12-3/TRBV12-4

CDR3aa: CSAIRNTGELFF
j_gene: TRBJ2-2
v_gene: TRBV29-1

CDR3aa: CATSDLNGGRDEQFF
j_gene: TRBJ2-1
v_gene: TRBV24-1

CDR3aa: CASSIIGQGTGANVLTF
j_gene: TRBJ2-6
v_gene: TRBV28

CDR3aa: CASSLQQGIGETQYF
j_gene: TRBJ2-5
v_gene: TRBV5-1

CDR3aa: CASSSGTGGTDTQYF
j_gene: TRBJ2-3
v_gene: TRBV28

CDR3aa: CATSSRDRGGFGNQPQHF
j_gene: TRBJ1-5
v_gene: TRBV15

CDR3aa: CASRETGPVAEQYF
j_gene: TRBJ2-7
v_gene: TRBV6-1

CDR3aa: CASSQDGGGGGYGYTF
j_gene: TRBJ1-2
v_gene: TRBV4-3